These 22 T cell receptor beta chains came from one sample sequenced in a study of control samples from healthy donors and cancer patients. The repertoire was sequenced with immunoSEQ multiplex PCR; TCRdb's copy has only in-frame clones and lacks some. The data contain around 70,000 clones, nearly 85% of them seen just once; the ten biggest clones take up 15% to 19%. The sequencing sample was made of blood. The receptors stem from a man between 60 and 75 years old in good health.

The chain uses TRBV3-1 (or the pseudogene TRBV3-2) and TRBJ2-3; 9 bases fit TRBD2. V dropped 5 bases and J dropped 3; count of bases not matched to a gene: 9. Germline CDR1 reads LGHDT; CDR2 reads YNNKEL (reference sequence). There are 16 residues in the CDR3. CDR3 residues: CASSTFSGRGTDTQYF. The DNA of the CDR3 is TGTGCCAGCAGCACCTTTAGCGGGAGAGGTACAGATACGCAGTATTTT.

This clone was recorded once. This chain links TRBV7-3 with TRBJ2-1; 7 bases fit TRBD2. Germline V gives CDR1 SGHTA, CDR2 FQGTGA. This CDR3 has 15 residues. V lost 5 bases to trimming and J lost 8 bases; unmatched junction nucleotides: 12. CDR3 sequence (DNA): TGTGCCAGCAGCCCAGCTAGCGGACCCTTCCATGAGCAGTTCTTC. Residues: CASSPASGPFHEQFF.

This chain uses TRBV4-1 with TRBJ2-1, with 11 bases aligning to TRBD1. Germline V gives CDR1 MGHRA, CDR2 YSYEKL. V was clipped by 2 bases and J by 8 bases; unmatched bases: 11. This CDR3 is built from 17 residues. The CDR3 protein is CASSQTPGQGVGYEQFF. In nucleotides, the CDR3 is TGCGCCAGCAGCCAAACTCCGGGACAGGGGGTTGGGTATGAGCAGTTCTTC.

The chain is built from TRBV30 and TRBJ1-1; D is ambiguous. CDR1 GTSNPN and CDR2 SVGIG come from the germline V gene (reference sequence). The CDR3 is 13 amino acids. V was clipped by 7 bases and J by 3 bases, with 15 bases between them. CDR3 residues: CAYSPREDTEAFF. CDR3 nucleotide sequence: TGTGCCTACTCACCGAGGGAGGACACTGAAGCTTTCTTT.

The rearrangement links TRBV6-5 to TRBJ2-1, with 9 bases lining up with TRBD2. Per germline, CDR1 MNHEY and CDR2 SVGAGI. The CDR3 loop spans 13 amino acids. With 5 bases clipped from V and 6 bases from J, the junction kept 2 bases outside the gene matches. In nucleotides, the CDR3 is TGTGCCAGCAGTCTGACTAGCGGCAATGAGCAGTTCTTC. This sequence encodes CASSLTSGNEQFF.

Here the CDR3 DNA reads TGTGCCAGCAGTTATGGGGGACTAGGGGGCTACGAGCAGTACTTC. It yields the protein CASSYGGLGGYEQYF. The chain combines TRBV6-5 with TRBJ2-7; 8 nucleotides line up with TRBD2. This CDR3 has 15 residues. Germline V gene data show CDR1 as MNHEY and CDR2 as SVGAGI. J lost 3 bases, V lost 3 bases, and 7 bases had no gene match.

The J gene is TRBJ1-1, the V gene TRBV30; D is uncertain. Trimming cost V 0 bases and J 0 bases, with 8 bases left between them. Germline V gene sequence: CDR1 GTSNPN, CDR2 SVGIG (reference sequence). This CDR3 is built from 14 residues. The CDR3 spells CAWSVSFVNTEAFF. The CDR3 DNA sequence: TGTGCCTGGAGTGTGAGTTTTGTGAACACTGAAGCTTTCTTT.

This clone has just one count. The chain combines TRBV5-1 with TRBJ1-1; possibly TRBD1 for D (5 bases). CDR1 and CDR2 (germline): SGHRS, YFSETQ. This CDR3 has 17 amino acids. Trimming left V 0 bases short and J 0 bases short, with 15 bases between. The CDR3 sequence is CASSLGPTGTMNTEAFF. As DNA, the CDR3 is TGCGCCAGCAGCTTGGGACCTACAGGAACCATGAACACTGAAGCTTTCTTT.

The chain is built from TRBV10-3 and TRBJ2-7; D not resolved. Germline V lookup: CDR1 ENHRY, CDR2 SYGVKD. Trimming removed 5 bases from V and 1 base from J, with 9 bases in between. CDR3 length: 13 residues. The CDR3 DNA is TGTGCCATCAGTTTCGCCCTATCCTACGAGCAGTACTTC. Translating gives CAISFALSYEQYF.

The chain recombines TRBV7-9 with TRBJ2-2; D remains ambiguous. CDR1 is SEHNR, CDR2 FQNEAQ, per germline (reference sequence). This CDR3 has 14 amino acids. V lost 2 bases to trimming and J lost 11 bases, with 15 bases between them. CDR3: CASSLLIGNFELFF. As DNA, the CDR3 is TGTGCCAGCAGCTTATTGATCGGCAACTTCGAGCTGTTTTTT.

The CDR3 DNA reads as TGTGCCAGCAGCCTAGGACAGGCGACACAAGAGACCCAGTACTTC. Residues: CASSLGQATQETQYF. The chain employs TRBV7-8 and TRBJ2-5; 7 nucleotides agree with TRBD1. This CDR3 has 15 residues. The V gene's germline CDR1 is SGHVS and CDR2 FQNEAQ. Trimming took 5 bases from V and 2 from J; bases not matched to a gene: 8.

The chain joins TRBV19 to TRBJ1-1, with D possibly TRBD1 on 5 matching bases. Germline CDR1 is LNHDA and CDR2 is SQIVND (reference sequence). Deletions cut 4 bases from V and 10 bases from J, with 13 bases between. The CDR3 is 12 residues long. The CDR3 nucleotides read TGTGCCAGTAGTACCTCGGGGCCCGGAGCTTTCTTT. Its protein is CASSTSGPGAFF.

A single count supports this clone. The chain couples TRBV27 to TRBJ1-1; D gene unclear. The CDR3 spans 13 residues. CDR1 and CDR2 (germline): MNHEY, SMNVEV (reference sequence). The germline V and J ends were trimmed by 3 bases and 1 base, with 6 bases remaining between them. CDR3 coding DNA: TGTGCCAGCAGTTTTAACCGGAACACTGAAGCTTTCTTT. It codes for CASSFNRNTEAFF.

The chain joins TRBV5-1 to TRBJ2-7; tentatively, D is TRBD1 (5 bases). With 4 bases removed from V and 0 bases from J, the gap between germline ends came to 14 bases. The germline V gene has CDR1 SGHRS and CDR2 YFSETQ. This CDR3 contains 15 residues. In nucleotides, the CDR3 is TGCGCCAGCAGCCCCGACAGCCGCTCCTCCTACGAGCAGTACTTC. Translating gives CASSPDSRSSYEQYF.

This chain's CDR3 is CASSTHYNEQFF. DNA of the CDR3: TGTGCCAGCAGCACCCACTACAATGAGCAGTTCTTC. The V and J genes are TRBV5-6 and TRBJ2-1; no clear D. Trimming shortened V by 4 bases and J by 3 bases, and 5 bases separated the two germline ends. Germline V CDR1 and CDR2: SGHDT, YYEEEE. The CDR3 totals 12 residues.

V and J are TRBV3-1 (or the pseudogene TRBV3-2) and TRBJ2-2, with D uncertain. Trimming left V 4 bases short and J 0 bases short, with 6 bases between. This CDR3 is built from 14 residues. Germline V lookup: CDR1 LGHDT, CDR2 YNNKEL (reference sequence). CDR3 amino acids: CASSPRTNTGELFF. DNA for the CDR3: TGTGCCAGCAGCCCTCGGACGAACACCGGGGAGCTGTTTTTT.

The V and J genes are TRBV5-8 and TRBJ2-5; 12 bases match TRBD2. Germline-derived CDR1 and CDR2 are SGHTS and YDEGEE. CDR3 length equals 17 residues. Trimming cost V 4 bases and J 0 bases; bases outside gene matches: 7. CDR3 sequence (DNA): TGTGCCAGCAGCCCAGGACTAGCGGGATCCTACCAAGAGACCCAGTACTTC. It translates to CASSPGLAGSYQETQYF.

In nucleotides, the CDR3 is TGTGCCAGCAATTTGATGAACACTGAAGCTTTCTTT. It encodes CASNLMNTEAFF. The chain uses TRBV2 and TRBJ1-1; D is undetermined. The CDR3 extends over 12 amino acids. Between the trimmed V and J ends, which lost 7 bases and 0 bases, there was a span of 6 bases. Germline V CDR1 and CDR2: SNHLY, FYNNEI.

The chain couples TRBV7-2 to TRBJ2-7, with D perhaps matching TRBD2 (6 bases). The CDR3 length is 15 residues. Germline V gene sequence: CDR1 SGHTA, CDR2 FQGNSA. Trimming left V 4 bases short and J 4 bases short, with 17 bases between. CDR3: CASSSMGLSSYEQYF. DNA of the CDR3: TGTGCCAGCAGCTCAATGGGACTTTCGTCTTACGAGCAGTACTTC. Looking up the rest from reference TRBV7-2 and TRBJ2-7 gives the full variable domain: GAGVSQSPSNKVTEKGKDVELRCDPISGHTALYWYRQSLGQGLEFLIYFQGNSAPDKSGLPSDRFSAERTGGSVSTLTIQRTQQEDSAVYLCASSSMGLSSYEQYFGPGTRLTVT.

V usage is TRBV7-9 and J usage is TRBJ1-6, with 7 bases fitting TRBD1. The V gene end was trimmed by 0 bases and the J gene end by 10 bases; junction bases not matched to a gene: 6. CDR3 length: 15 residues. Looked up from germline, CDR1 is SEHNR and CDR2 is FQNEAQ (reference sequence). The CDR3 here is CASSLAGGDGSPLHF. As DNA, the CDR3 is TGTGCCAGCAGCTTAGCAGGGGGCGATGGGTCACCCCTCCACTTT.

This chain links TRBV4-2 with TRBJ2-1, with 9 bases that match TRBD2. Germline V lookup: CDR1 LGHNA, CDR2 YNFKEQ. The CDR3 length is 19 residues. J was trimmed by 5 bases and V by 0 bases; bases with no gene match: 14. The CDR3 is CASSQDQSLAGVVHNEQFF. CDR3 DNA sequence: TGTGCCAGCAGCCAAGATCAGTCGTTAGCGGGAGTGGTCCACAATGAGCAGTTCTTC.

The V call is TRBV14, the J call TRBJ1-1, with TRBD1 matching 7 bases. This CDR3 spans 15 amino acids. Germline-derived CDR1 and CDR2 are SGHDN and FVKESK. Unmatched junction bases numbered 8, after V lost 0 bases and J lost 7 bases. CDR3 residues: CASSQDRVRGNEAFF. The CDR3 DNA follows: TGTGCCAGCAGCCAAGATCGGGTCAGGGGGAATGAAGCTTTCTTT. The complete variable domain, with remaining parts taken from reference TRBV14 and TRBJ1-1, reads EAGVTQFPSHSVIEKGQTVTLRCDPISGHDNLYWYRRVMGKEIKFLLHFVKESKQDESGMPNNRFLAERTGGTYSTLKVQPAELEDSGVYFCASSQDRVRGNEAFFGQGTRLTVV.